The next 19 T cell receptor beta chains were all read from a single sample in a study of blood T cell repertoires in COVID-19. Assay used: immunoSEQ multiplex PCR; TCRdb lists only in-frame clones, some missing. The repertoire has some 280,000 clones, 85% of them found once; the top ten carry about 4%. Sequencing was performed on peripheral blood. The receptors stem from a woman aged 45-65 years with active or convalescent COVID-19.

In this sample, this clone turned up a few times. This chain links TRBV20-1 with TRBJ1-5; D uncertain. V was trimmed by 3 bases and J by 7 bases, leaving 28 bases between them. The CDR3 length is 18 residues. Per germline, CDR1 DFQATT and CDR2 SNEGSKA (reference sequence). The CDR3, as DNA: TGCAGTGCTAGTGTTGCGGTCGTATCGTTACCTTCGGCCCAGCCCCAGCATTTT. It encodes CSASVAVVSLPSAQPQHF.

The rearrangement links TRBV25-1 to TRBJ2-2; a weak D match, TRBD1 (5 bases). This CDR3 contains 14 residues. Germline CDR1 is MGHDK and CDR2 is SYGVNS. Trimming cost V 2 bases and J 1 base, with 5 bases left between them. The DNA for the CDR3 is TGTGCCAGCAGTGAAACAGGGAACACCGGGGAGCTGTTTTTT. It is translated as CASSETGNTGELFF.

This chain uses TRBV5-1 with TRBJ1-1; 9 bases map to TRBD1. The V gene's germline CDR1 is SGHRS and CDR2 YFSETQ. Trimming cost V 0 bases and J 10 bases; bases outside gene matches: 4. This CDR3 is 13 amino acids long. The chain's CDR3 is CASSLGDRARAFF. CDR3 DNA sequence: TGCGCCAGCAGCTTGGGGGACAGGGCTCGAGCTTTCTTT.

The chain employs TRBV4-1 and TRBJ2-4; 8 bases fit TRBD2. The CDR3 runs to 17 residues. The V segment lost 1 base and the J segment 3 bases; nucleotides outside the gene matches: 8. CDR1 and CDR2 from the germline V gene are MGHRA and YSYEKL. Here the CDR3 reads CASSQVSGAGGKNIQYF. The CDR3 bases are TGCGCCAGCAGCCAAGTGTCCGGTGCGGGAGGCAAAAACATTCAGTACTTC.

V and J are TRBV12-3 or TRBV12-4 and TRBJ2-1; D is perhaps TRBD2 (7 bases). The V and J ends lost 4 bases and 8 bases respectively, with 12 bases between them. CDR3 length: 13 residues. CDR3 region: CASSSGGLDEQFF. CDR3 nucleotides: TGTGCCAGCAGTTCCGGGGGGCTAGATGAGCAGTTCTTC.

This clone has a single count. The chain employs TRBV28 and TRBJ1-1; TRBD1 might be the D (5 bases). Trimming took off 0 bases at V and 7 bases at J, with 6 bases between the two ends. Germline lookup yields CDR1 MDHEN and CDR2 SYDVKM. The CDR3 has 12 amino acids. The CDR3 nucleotides read TGTGCCAGCAGTTTATGGGGGGGTGAAGCTTTCTTT. Translated: CASSLWGGEAFF.

Only a few counts were recorded for this clone. The chain couples TRBV28 to TRBJ1-4; unclear D gene. The length of the CDR3 is 14 residues. Trimming shortened V by 5 bases and J by 8 bases, and 15 bases separated the two germline ends. The germline V gene encodes CDR1 MDHEN and CDR2 SYDVKM. CDR3: CASSPIGSREKLFF. The CDR3 bases are TGTGCCAGCAGTCCCATCGGGAGTCGGGAAAAACTGTTTTTT. Together with reference TRBV28 and TRBJ1-4, the CDR3 gives the full variable domain: DVKVTQSSRYLVKRTGEKVFLECVQDMDHENMFWYRQDPGLGLRLIYFSYDVKMKEKGDIPEGYSVSREKKERFSLILESASTNQTSMYLCASSPIGSREKLFFGSGTQLSVL.

This clone has more than one count but fewer than ten. The rearrangement links TRBV6-4 to TRBJ1-2; D not resolved. The V gene lost 3 bases and the J gene lost 4 bases, with 12 bases spanning the gap. CDR1 MRHNA and CDR2 SNTAGT come from the germline V gene. The CDR3 loop spans 14 amino acids. The CDR3 DNA reads as TGTGCCAGCAGTGAGGCCTTTGATGGCTATGGCTACACCTTC. Residues: CASSEAFDGYGYTF.

The genes are TRBV6-5 and TRBJ2-1; 9 bases match TRBD1. Germline V gives CDR1 MNHEY, CDR2 SVGAGI. V trimming: 7 bases; J trimming: 9 bases; junction bases outside the gene matches: 10. The CDR3 runs to 14 residues. The CDR3 sequence: CASTPGTGYGEQFF. The DNA for the CDR3 is TGTGCCAGCACTCCCGGGACAGGGTACGGTGAGCAGTTCTTC.

The rearrangement uses TRBV7-9 and TRBJ2-2; the match to TRBD1 covers 10 bases. Germline trimming cut 5 bases from V and 4 bases from J; bases unmatched to any gene: 4. The germline gives CDR1 SEHNR, CDR2 FQNEAQ (reference sequence). The CDR3 length is 15 residues. DNA for the CDR3: TGTGCCAGCAGCCGACAGGGGGCAGGCACCGGGGAGCTGTTTTTT. Its translation: CASSRQGAGTGELFF.

The rearrangement uses TRBV19 and TRBJ1-1, with 8 bases identical to TRBD1. V was pared by 6 bases and J by 5 bases, with 8 bases of the junction left unmatched. The CDR3 consists of 14 residues. The V gene's germline CDR1 is LNHDA and CDR2 SQIVND (reference sequence). The CDR3: CASSLDRGGTEAFF. CDR3 bases: TGTGCCAGTAGCCTCGACAGGGGAGGGACTGAAGCTTTCTTT.

This clone was seen once. This rearrangement joins TRBV3-1 (or the pseudogene TRBV3-2) to TRBJ2-2, with a tentative D call TRBD1 (5 bases). CDR1 LGHDT and CDR2 YNNKEL come from the germline V gene (reference sequence). Trimming shortened V by 4 bases and J by 1 base, and 10 bases separated the two germline ends. This CDR3 has 15 amino acids. This chain's CDR3 is CASSRLTGNTGELFF. In nucleotides, the CDR3 is TGTGCCAGCAGCCGGCTCACAGGGAACACCGGGGAGCTGTTTTTT.

V is TRBV11-2 and J is TRBJ2-5, with 10 bases aligning to TRBD2. Germline CDR1 reads SGHAT; CDR2 reads FQNNGV. The junction had 7 bases not matched to a gene; V was cut back by 4 bases and J by 5 bases. This CDR3 has 15 amino acids. DNA of the CDR3: TGTGCCAGCAGCTCCCTGAGCGGGAGGGGGGAGACCCAGTACTTC. Its translation is CASSSLSGRGETQYF.

V and J are TRBV30 and TRBJ2-1, with 12 bases identical to TRBD1. CDR3 length: 16 residues. The V gene end was trimmed by 2 bases and the J gene end by 7 bases; junction bases not matched to a gene: 9. Germline V lookup: CDR1 GTSNPN, CDR2 SVGIG (reference sequence). The CDR3 sequence: CAWSFFGTGGENEQFF. The CDR3 bases are TGTGCCTGGAGTTTCTTTGGGACAGGGGGCGAGAATGAGCAGTTCTTC.

This chain uses TRBV18 with TRBJ1-2; tentatively, D is TRBD1 (5 bases). V lost 4 bases to trimming and J lost 4 bases, with 13 bases between them. The CDR3 is 14 amino acids. Germline V gene lookup returns CDR1 KGHSH and CDR2 LQKENI. The CDR3 DNA reads as TGTGCCAGCTCACTAGCAGGGTCCCTCTATGGCTACACCTTC. Translating gives CASSLAGSLYGYTF.

The chain links TRBV2 to TRBJ1-3, with D possibly being TRBD1 (5 bases). CDR3 length: 15 amino acids. With 1 base removed from V and 2 bases from J, the gap between germline ends came to 9 bases. Germline values: CDR1 SNHLY, CDR2 FYNNEI. The CDR3 DNA follows: TGTGCCAGCAGTGAAGTTTTAGGGGCTGGAAACACCATATATTTT. Translation gives CASSEVLGAGNTIYF.

The rearrangement joins TRBV18 to TRBJ1-1; the D gene is possibly TRBD1 (5 bases). Germline V gives CDR1 KGHSH, CDR2 LQKENI. The ends were cut back, 3 bases at V and 4 bases at J, with 12 bases in the middle. This CDR3 is built from 14 residues. The CDR3 sequence: CASSPAGRITEAFF. CDR3 bases: TGTGCCAGCTCACCGGCAGGGAGGATCACTGAAGCTTTCTTT.

This chain joins TRBV4-2 and TRBJ1-4; unclear D gene. Trimming cost V 0 bases and J 7 bases, with 12 bases left between them. CDR3 size: 15 residues. Germline loops: CDR1 LGHNA, CDR2 YNFKEQ. The CDR3 is CASSQEDYRGEKLFF. The CDR3, as DNA: TGTGCCAGCAGCCAAGAGGATTACCGGGGTGAAAAACTGTTTTTT.

The chain employs TRBV2 and TRBJ1-5; D perhaps matches TRBD1 (5 bases). The germline V gene encodes CDR1 SNHLY and CDR2 FYNNEI. The CDR3 runs 15 residues. V was shortened by 3 bases and J by 0 bases, with 9 bases between the two germline ends. The CDR3: CASSEYRNSNQPQHF. CDR3 in DNA: TGTGCCAGCAGTGAGTACAGGAATAGCAATCAGCCCCAGCATTTT.